These 14 T cell receptor beta chains were sequenced from one sample in a study of blood T cell repertoires in COVID-19. Data came from immunoSEQ multiplex PCR; TCRdb stores just in-frame clones and leaves some out. Found here are roughly 70,000 clones, about 80% of them singletons; the top ten hold about 40%. Sequences were obtained from peripheral blood. The receptors here all came from a woman in her 70s with acute or convalescent COVID-19.

This chain connects TRBV18 to TRBJ2-3, with D uncertain. The CDR3 has 13 amino acids. Germline assignment: CDR1 KGHSH and CDR2 LQKENI. The V and J ends lost 2 bases and 0 bases respectively, with 3 bases between them. As DNA, the CDR3 is TGTGCCAGCTCACCATTAAGCACAGATACGCAGTATTTT. Translating it yields CASSPLSTDTQYF.

The CDR3 here is CASSPRSGGKGTEAFF. CDR3 DNA sequence: TGTGCCAGCAGTCCCCGATCGGGGGGCAAGGGCACTGAAGCTTTCTTT. The chain combines TRBV27 with TRBJ1-1; perhaps TRBD1 as D (6 bases). Looked up from germline, CDR1 is MNHEY and CDR2 is SMNVEV (reference sequence). The CDR3 spans 16 residues. Trimming shortened V by 5 bases and J by 4 bases, and 20 bases separated the two germline ends.

This clone was detected a few times. The chain employs TRBV5-1 and TRBJ1-1, with D maybe TRBD1 (5 bases). Trimming removed 0 bases from V and 8 bases from J, with 14 bases in between. The V gene's germline CDR1 is SGHRS and CDR2 YFSETQ. This CDR3 has 14 amino acids. This chain's CDR3 is CASSLVVGRGEAFF. CDR3 coding DNA: TGCGCCAGCAGCTTGGTAGTAGGCCGGGGGGAAGCTTTCTTT.

The chain employs TRBV9 and TRBJ2-5, with 10 positions matching TRBD2. The CDR3 length is 15 residues. The J segment lost 3 bases and the V segment lost 0 bases, leaving 2 bases of the junction unmatched. Germline V gene data show CDR1 as SGDLS and CDR2 as YYNGEE. The CDR3 loop is CASSVEAGGEETQYF. The DNA of the CDR3 is TGTGCCAGCAGCGTAGAAGCGGGGGGGGAAGAGACCCAGTACTTC.

The chain recombines TRBV19 with TRBJ2-7; 10 bases align to TRBD1. CDR3 size: 15 residues. The trim removed 4 bases at V and 4 bases at J, leaving 7 bases unmatched. CDR1 LNHDA and CDR2 SQIVND come from the germline V gene (reference sequence). CDR3 in amino acids: CASSTGQGGKYEQYF. The CDR3 DNA sequence: TGTGCCAGTAGTACTGGACAGGGGGGAAAGTACGAGCAGTACTTC.

V gene TRBV7-9 combines with J gene TRBJ1-1, with D possibly matching TRBD1 (5 bases). Trimming shortened V by 5 bases and J by 4 bases, and 14 bases separated the two germline ends. Germline CDR1 SEHNR, CDR2 FQNEAQ (reference sequence). The CDR3 spans 14 residues. CDR3 nucleotide sequence: TGTGCCAGCAGCGCTCAGGGCGGCGGCACTGAAGCTTTCTTT. The encoded protein is CASSAQGGGTEAFF.

Only one count was recorded for this clone. The chain is built from TRBV6-5 and TRBJ2-7; no clear D gene. CDR1 is MNHEY, CDR2 SVGAGI, per germline. The V end was cut by 5 bases, the J end by 2 bases, with 16 bases between. This CDR3 has 15 residues. The CDR3: CASSKQTTLTYEQYF. For the CDR3, the DNA is TGTGCCAGCAGTAAACAAACTACTTTAACCTACGAGCAGTACTTC.

The chain is built from TRBV19 and TRBJ2-4, with 10 bases identical to TRBD1. CDR3 length: 19 residues. Trimming removed 5 bases from V and 3 bases from J; junction bases left unmatched: 16. The germline gives CDR1 LNHDA, CDR2 SQIVND (reference sequence). The CDR3 loop reads CASSLSPGTGVGDKNIQYF. The CDR3 DNA reads TGTGCCAGTAGTTTAAGTCCCGGGACAGGGGTCGGTGACAAAAACATTCAGTACTTC.

DNA for the CDR3: TGCGCCAGCAGCGGACAGGGGCCCGATCGAACCCAGTACTTC. Protein product: CASSGQGPDRTQYF. This chain connects TRBV4-1 to TRBJ2-5; 9 bases match TRBD1. V lost 5 bases to trimming and J lost 8 bases; unmatched junction nucleotides: 9. This CDR3 region has 14 residues. Per germline, CDR1 MGHRA and CDR2 YSYEKL.

By share of the sample, this clone is medium-sized (0.01 to 0.1%). CDR3 nucleotide sequence: TGTGCCAGCGGGACAGTTTATTGGTTGCTGACTTTC. This codes for CASGTVYWLLTF. The chain couples TRBV27 to TRBJ2-6, with TRBD1 identical over 7 bases. Germline trimming cut 8 bases from V and 16 bases from J; bases unmatched to any gene: 11. Germline V gene data show CDR1 as MNHEY and CDR2 as SMNVEV (reference sequence). The CDR3 spans 12 residues.

This rearrangement joins TRBV6-6 to TRBJ1-6; D remains unclear. With 2 bases removed from V and 6 bases from J, the gap between germline ends came to 11 bases. This CDR3 region has 15 residues. Looked up from germline, CDR1 is MNHNY and CDR2 is SVGAGI (reference sequence). CDR3 coding DNA: TGTGCCAGCAGTTACGGTTCGGGTACTAATTCACCCCTCCACTTT. Translation: CASSYGSGTNSPLHF.

The chain employs TRBV6-6 and TRBJ2-3; TRBD1 matches at 8 bases. Germline lookup yields CDR1 MNHNY and CDR2 SVGAGI (reference sequence). CDR3 size: 14 residues. V shed 7 bases and J 0 bases; nucleotides not matched to a gene: 3. The CDR3 nucleotides read TGTGCCAGCACTCGGGACAGGAGCACAGATACGCAGTATTTT. Translating gives CASTRDRSTDTQYF.

CDR3 in DNA: TGTGCCAGCGGGGCGGGAGGGCATAGCACAGATACGCAGTATTTT. Amino acid sequence: CASGAGGHSTDTQYF. V gene TRBV5-5 combines with J gene TRBJ2-3; 9 bases map to TRBD2. There are 15 residues in the CDR3. The V gene's germline CDR1 is SGHKS and CDR2 YYEKEE (reference sequence). With 7 bases clipped from V and 0 bases from J, the junction kept 6 bases outside the gene matches.

CDR3 DNA: TGTGCCAGCACCAGGCGGGGGGGAACCACAGATACGCAGTATTTT. The encoded protein is CASTRRGGTTDTQYF. The V and J genes are TRBV7-6 and TRBJ2-3, with 9 bases matching TRBD2. There are 15 residues in the CDR3. Germline values: CDR1 SGHVS, CDR2 FNYEAQ. Trimming cost V 7 bases and J 2 bases; bases outside gene matches: 7.